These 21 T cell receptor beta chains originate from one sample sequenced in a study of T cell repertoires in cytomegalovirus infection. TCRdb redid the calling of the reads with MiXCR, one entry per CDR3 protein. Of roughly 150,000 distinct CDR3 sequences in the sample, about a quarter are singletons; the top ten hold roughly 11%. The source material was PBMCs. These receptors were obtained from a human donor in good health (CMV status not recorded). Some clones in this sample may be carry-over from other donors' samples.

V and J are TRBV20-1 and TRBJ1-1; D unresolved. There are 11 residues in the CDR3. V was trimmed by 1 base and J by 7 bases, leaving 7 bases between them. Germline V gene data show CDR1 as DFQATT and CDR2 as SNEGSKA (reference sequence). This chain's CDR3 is CSARGTFEAFF. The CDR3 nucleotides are TGCAGTGCTAGAGGGACCTTTGAAGCTTTCTTT.

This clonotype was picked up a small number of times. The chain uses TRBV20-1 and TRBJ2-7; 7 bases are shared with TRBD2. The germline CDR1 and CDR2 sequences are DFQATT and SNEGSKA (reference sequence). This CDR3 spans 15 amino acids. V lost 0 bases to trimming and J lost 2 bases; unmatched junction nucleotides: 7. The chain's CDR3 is CSARDRASGAYEQYF. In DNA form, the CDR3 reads TGCAGTGCTAGAGATAGGGCTAGCGGAGCCTACGAGCAGTACTTC.

In nucleotides, the CDR3 is TGTGCCAGCAGCTTGAATAGGGCCCCCTACAATGAGCAGTTCTTC. This codes for CASSLNRAPYNEQFF. The gene calls are TRBV5-6 and TRBJ2-1; D not certain. With 1 base removed from V and 2 bases from J, the gap between germline ends came to 10 bases. Germline CDR1 is SGHDT and CDR2 is YYEEEE. There are 15 residues in the CDR3.

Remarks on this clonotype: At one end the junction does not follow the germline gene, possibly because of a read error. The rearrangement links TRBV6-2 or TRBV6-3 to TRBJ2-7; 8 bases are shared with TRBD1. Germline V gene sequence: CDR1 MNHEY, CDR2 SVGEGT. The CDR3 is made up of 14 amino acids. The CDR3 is CVSSSGQGFHEHYF. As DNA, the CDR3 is TGTGTCAGCAGTTCTGGACAGGGATTCCACGAGCATTACTTC.

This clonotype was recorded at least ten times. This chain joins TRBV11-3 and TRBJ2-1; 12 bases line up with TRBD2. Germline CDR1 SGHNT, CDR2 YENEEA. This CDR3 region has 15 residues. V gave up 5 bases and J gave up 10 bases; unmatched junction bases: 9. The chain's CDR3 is CASSVGSSGRGEQFF. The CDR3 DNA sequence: TGTGCCAGCAGCGTCGGGTCTAGCGGGAGGGGGGAGCAGTTCTTC.

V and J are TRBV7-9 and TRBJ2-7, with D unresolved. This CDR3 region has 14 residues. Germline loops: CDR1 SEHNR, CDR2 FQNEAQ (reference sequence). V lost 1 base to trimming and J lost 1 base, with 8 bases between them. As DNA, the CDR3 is TGTGCCAGCAGCTTAGGGTCCCCTTCCTACGAGCAGTACTTC. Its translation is CASSLGSPSYEQYF. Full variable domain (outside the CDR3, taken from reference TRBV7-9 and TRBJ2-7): DTGVSQNPRHKITKRGQNVTFRCDPISEHNRLYWYRQTLGQGPEFLTYFQNEAQLEKSRLLSDRFSAERPKGSFSTLEIQRTEQGDSAMYLCASSLGSPSYEQYFGPGTRLTVT.

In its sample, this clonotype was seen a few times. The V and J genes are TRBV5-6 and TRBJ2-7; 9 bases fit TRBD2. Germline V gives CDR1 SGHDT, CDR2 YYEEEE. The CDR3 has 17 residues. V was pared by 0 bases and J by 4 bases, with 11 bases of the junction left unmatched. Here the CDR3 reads CASSLGRGLAHPYEQYF. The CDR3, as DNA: TGTGCCAGCAGCTTGGGTCGTGGACTAGCGCACCCATACGAGCAGTACTTC.

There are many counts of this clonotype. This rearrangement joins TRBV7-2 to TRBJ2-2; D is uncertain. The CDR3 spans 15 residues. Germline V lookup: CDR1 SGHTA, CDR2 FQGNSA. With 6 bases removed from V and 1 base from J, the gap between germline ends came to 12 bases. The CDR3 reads CASRPFFGNTGELFF. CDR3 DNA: TGTGCCAGCAGGCCATTCTTTGGGAACACCGGGGAGCTGTTTTTT.

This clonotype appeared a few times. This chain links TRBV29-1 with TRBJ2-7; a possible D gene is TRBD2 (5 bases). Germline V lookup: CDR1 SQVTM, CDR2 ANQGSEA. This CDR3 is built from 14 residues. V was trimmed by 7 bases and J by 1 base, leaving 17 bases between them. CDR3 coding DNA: TGCAGCGCCGTGAAGGGAGCGGCTTCCTACGAGCAGTACTTC. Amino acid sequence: CSAVKGAASYEQYF.

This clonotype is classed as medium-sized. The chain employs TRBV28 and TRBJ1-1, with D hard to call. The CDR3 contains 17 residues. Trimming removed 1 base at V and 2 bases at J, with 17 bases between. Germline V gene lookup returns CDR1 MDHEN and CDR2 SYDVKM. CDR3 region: CASSLYPGRTPNTEAFF. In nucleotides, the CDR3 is TGTGCCAGCAGTTTATACCCTGGACGGACTCCTAACACTGAAGCTTTCTTT.

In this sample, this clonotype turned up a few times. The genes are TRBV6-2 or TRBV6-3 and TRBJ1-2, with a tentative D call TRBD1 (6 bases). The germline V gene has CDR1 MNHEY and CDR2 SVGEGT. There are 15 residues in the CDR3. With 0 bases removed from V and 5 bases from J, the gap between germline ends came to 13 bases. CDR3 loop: CASSYSSGTPYGYTF. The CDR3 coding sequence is TGTGCCAGCAGTTACTCTTCCGGGACACCATATGGCTACACCTTC.

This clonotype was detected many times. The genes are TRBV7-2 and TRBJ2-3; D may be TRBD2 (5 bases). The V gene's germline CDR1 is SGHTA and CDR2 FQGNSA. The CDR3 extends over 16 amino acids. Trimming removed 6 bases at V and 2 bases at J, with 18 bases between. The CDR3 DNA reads TGTGCCAGCAGTTCCCCACTAGACCTTCTCACAGATACGCAGTATTTT. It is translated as CASSSPLDLLTDTQYF.

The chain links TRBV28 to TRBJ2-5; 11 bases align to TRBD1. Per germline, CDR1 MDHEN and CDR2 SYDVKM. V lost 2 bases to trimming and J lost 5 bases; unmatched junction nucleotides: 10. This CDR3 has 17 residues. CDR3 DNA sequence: TGTGCCAGCAGTTTACACCCCGGGACAGGGGGTCAGGAGACCCAGTACTTC. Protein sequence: CASSLHPGTGGQETQYF. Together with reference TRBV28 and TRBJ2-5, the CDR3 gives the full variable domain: DVKVTQSSRYLVKRTGEKVFLECVQDMDHENMFWYRQDPGLGLRLIYFSYDVKMKEKGDIPEGYSVSREKKERFSLILESASTNQTSMYLCASSLHPGTGGQETQYFGPGTRLLVL.

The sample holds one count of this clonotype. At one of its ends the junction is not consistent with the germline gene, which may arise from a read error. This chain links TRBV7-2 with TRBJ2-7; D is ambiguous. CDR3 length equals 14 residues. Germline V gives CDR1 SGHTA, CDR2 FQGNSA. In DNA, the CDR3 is TGTGCCAGCAGCTTAGCGGGAACCTCCTACGAGCAGAACTTC. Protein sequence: CASSLAGTSYEQNF.

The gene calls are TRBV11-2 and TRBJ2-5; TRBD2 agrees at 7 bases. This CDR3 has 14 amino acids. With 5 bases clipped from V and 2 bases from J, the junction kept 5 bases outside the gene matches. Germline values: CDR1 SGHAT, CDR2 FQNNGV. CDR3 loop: CASSGPAGQETQYF. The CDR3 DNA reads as TGTGCCAGCAGCGGGCCAGCGGGACAAGAGACCCAGTACTTC.

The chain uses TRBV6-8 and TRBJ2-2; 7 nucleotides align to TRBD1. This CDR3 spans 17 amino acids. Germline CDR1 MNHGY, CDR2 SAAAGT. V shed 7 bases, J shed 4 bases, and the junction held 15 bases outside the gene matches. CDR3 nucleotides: TGTGCCAGCACCCCCCTCCCGGACAGGTCTTCCACCGGGGAGCTGTTTTTT. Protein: CASTPLPDRSSTGELFF.

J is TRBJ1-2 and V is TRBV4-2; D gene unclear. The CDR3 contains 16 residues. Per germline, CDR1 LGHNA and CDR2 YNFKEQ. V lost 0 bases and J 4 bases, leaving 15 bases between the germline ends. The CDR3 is CASSQDYPEPLYGYTF. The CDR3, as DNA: TGTGCCAGCAGCCAAGATTACCCAGAACCTCTCTATGGCTACACCTTC.

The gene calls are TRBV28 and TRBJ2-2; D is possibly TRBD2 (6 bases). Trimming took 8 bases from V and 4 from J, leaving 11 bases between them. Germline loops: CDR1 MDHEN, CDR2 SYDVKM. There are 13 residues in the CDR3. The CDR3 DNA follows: TGTGCCAGCCGGGGACTCTCCACCGGGGAGCTGTTTTTT. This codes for CASRGLSTGELFF.

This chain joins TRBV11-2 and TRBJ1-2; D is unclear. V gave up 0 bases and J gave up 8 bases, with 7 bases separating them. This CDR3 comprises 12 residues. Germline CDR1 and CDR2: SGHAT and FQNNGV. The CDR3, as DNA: TGTGCCAGCAGCTTAGAATTTAACGGCTACACCTTC. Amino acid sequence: CASSLEFNGYTF.

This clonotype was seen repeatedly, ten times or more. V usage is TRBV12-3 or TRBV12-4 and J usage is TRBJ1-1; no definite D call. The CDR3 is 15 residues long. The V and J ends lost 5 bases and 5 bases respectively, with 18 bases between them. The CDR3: CASSPRTHEGTEAFF. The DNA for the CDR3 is TGTGCCAGCAGTCCTCGGACCCATGAAGGGACTGAAGCTTTCTTT.

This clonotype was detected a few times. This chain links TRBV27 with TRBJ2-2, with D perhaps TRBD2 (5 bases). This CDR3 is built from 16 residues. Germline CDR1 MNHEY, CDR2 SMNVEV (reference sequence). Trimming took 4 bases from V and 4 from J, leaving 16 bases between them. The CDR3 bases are TGTGCCAGCAGTTCCTTTGGGAGATCGGGCACCGGGGAGCTGTTTTTT. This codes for CASSSFGRSGTGELFF.